Each of the 21 T cell receptor beta chains below was sequenced from the same sample in a study of type 1 and type 2 diabetes patients. The PCR template was genomic DNA. Multiplex PCR with 30 forward and 13 reverse primers amplified the TCR beta CDR3. Using its own MiXCR run on the multiplex PCR reads, TCRdb lists one record per CDR3 protein. The sample records about 250,000 distinct CDR3 sequences, around 50% being singletons. The sequenced sample was peripheral blood mononuclear cells (PBMCs). These receptors were collected from a man younger than 35 with type 2 diabetes.

The J gene is TRBJ2-5, the V gene TRBV27; 7 bases fit TRBD1. This CDR3 has 13 residues. The germline CDR1 and CDR2 sequences are MNHEY and SMNVEV (reference sequence). J gave up 3 bases and V 5 bases, and 3 bases lay outside the gene matches. The CDR3 spells CASSAGTEETQYF. CDR3 nucleotides: TGTGCCAGCAGTGCCGGGACAGAAGAGACCCAGTACTTC.

This clonotype was observed a few times. The rearrangement uses TRBV2 and TRBJ2-7; 7 bases line up with TRBD1. The CDR3 sequence is 15 residues long. V shed 6 bases, J shed 2 bases, and the junction held 10 bases outside the gene matches. Germline V gene sequence: CDR1 SNHLY, CDR2 FYNNEI. CDR3 bases: TGTGCCAGCAGGAGACTCGGGACAGCCACCTACGAGCAGTACTTC. Protein: CASRRLGTATYEQYF.

The V and J genes are TRBV6-2 or TRBV6-3 and TRBJ2-3, with 10 bases lining up with TRBD2. The CDR3 is 16 residues long. J was trimmed by 4 bases and V by 7 bases; bases with no gene match: 11. Germline assignment: CDR1 MNHEY and CDR2 SVGEGT. The CDR3 nucleotides read TGTGCCAGCATCCCAAGCCAGCGGGGGGGCCCAGATACGCAGTATTTT. As protein: CASIPSQRGGPDTQYF.

The rearrangement links TRBV2 to TRBJ1-1; D is perhaps TRBD1 (5 bases). CDR3 length: 13 amino acids. Trimming shortened V by 8 bases and J by 4 bases, and 14 bases separated the two germline ends. Germline V CDR1 and CDR2: SNHLY, FYNNEI. In DNA, the CDR3 is TGTGCCAGCGAAAAGGACACTAGCACTGAAGCTTTCTTT. Amino acids: CASEKDTSTEAFF. Using reference TRBV2 and TRBJ1-1 for the parts outside the CDR3, the full variable domain is EPEVTQTPSHQVTQMGQEVILRCVPISNHLYFYWYRQILGQKVEFLVSFYNNEISEKSEIFDDQFSVERPDGSNFTLKIRSTKLEDSAMYFCASEKDTSTEAFFGQGTRLTVV.

This clonotype has at least ten counts. The V gene is TRBV10-2, the J gene TRBJ2-5, with D hard to call. The CDR3 has 13 residues. Trimming left V 4 bases short and J 2 bases short, with 8 bases between. Germline CDR1 WSHSY, CDR2 SAAADI. The CDR3 sequence: CASSVFRQETQYF. The CDR3 nucleotides are TGCGCCAGCAGTGTTTTCAGACAAGAGACCCAGTACTTC.

The V gene is TRBV5-1, the J gene TRBJ1-1, with D unclear. This CDR3 contains 15 residues. Trimming cost V 2 bases and J 1 base, with 12 bases left between them. CDR1 and CDR2 (germline): SGHRS, YFSETQ. CDR3 loop: CASSFGARQNTEAFF. The DNA of the CDR3 is TGCGCCAGCAGCTTTGGAGCGCGGCAGAACACTGAAGCTTTCTTT.

This chain uses TRBV5-1 with TRBJ2-7; D might be TRBD2 (6 bases). The CDR3 is 15 residues long. Germline V gene sequence: CDR1 SGHRS, CDR2 YFSETQ. V was trimmed by 1 base and J by 3 bases, leaving 14 bases between them. The CDR3 DNA reads TGCGCCAGCAGCTTGAACGTCCCTAGCGTCTACGAGCAGTACTTC. It is translated as CASSLNVPSVYEQYF.

This clonotype was found many times. The chain joins TRBV15 to TRBJ2-7; D call uncertain. Deletions cut 0 bases from V and 4 bases from J, with 4 bases between. The CDR3 length is 12 residues. CDR1 and CDR2 (germline): LNHNV, YYDKDF (reference sequence). CDR3: CATSRDRYEQYF. CDR3 nucleotides: TGTGCCACCAGCAGAGATCGGTACGAGCAGTACTTC.

CDR3 protein: CASCEQGARGSPLHF. In DNA form, the CDR3 reads TGTGCCAGCTGCGAACAGGGGGCGAGGGGTTCACCCCTCCACTTT. The chain recombines TRBV28 with TRBJ1-6; 9 bases fit TRBD1. This CDR3 comprises 15 residues. With V trimmed by 8 bases and J by 9 bases, 11 bases remained unmatched. Germline CDR1 MDHEN, CDR2 SYDVKM.

The chain joins TRBV13 to TRBJ2-5; TRBD1 might be the D (6 bases). The CDR3 consists of 15 residues. V dropped 0 bases and J dropped 3 bases, with 11 bases sitting between them. Germline CDR1 PRHDT, CDR2 FYEKMQ (reference sequence). The CDR3 loop is CASSLGGQSEETQYF. The CDR3 coding sequence is TGTGCCAGCAGCTTAGGCGGACAGTCAGAAGAGACCCAGTACTTC.

In its sample, this clonotype was seen a few times. This chain uses TRBV10-1 with TRBJ2-3, with TRBD2 matching over 13 bases. The CDR3 runs 16 residues. Germline loops: CDR1 WNHNN, CDR2 SYGVQD (reference sequence). V lost 8 bases to trimming and J lost 5 bases; unmatched junction nucleotides: 10. CDR3 region: CASGKGLAGALDTQYF. The CDR3 DNA reads TGCGCCAGCGGAAAAGGACTAGCGGGAGCGCTAGATACGCAGTATTTT.

This sequence joins TRBV12-3 or TRBV12-4 and TRBJ2-7, with 7 bases aligning to TRBD1. V shed 5 bases and J 1 base; nucleotides not matched to a gene: 14. This CDR3 comprises 17 residues. In DNA form, the CDR3 reads TGTGCCAGCAGTCCTAGATTCCGGGACAGCCTATCCTACGAGCAGTACTTC. It specifies CASSPRFRDSLSYEQYF.

This clonotype was seen a handful of times. V usage is TRBV20-1 and J usage is TRBJ2-5; 11 positions agree with TRBD1. J gave up 5 bases and V 3 bases, and 5 bases lay outside the gene matches. Germline assignment: CDR1 DFQATT and CDR2 SNEGSKA (reference sequence). The CDR3 has 14 amino acids. Here the CDR3 reads CSASGQGAEETQYF. The CDR3 nucleotides read TGCAGTGCTAGTGGACAGGGGGCGGAGGAGACCCAGTACTTC.

The genes are TRBV20-1 and TRBJ2-6; no clear D gene. Between the trimmed V and J ends, which lost 1 base and 3 bases, there was a span of 16 bases. The CDR3 extends over 17 amino acids. The germline V gene has CDR1 DFQATT and CDR2 SNEGSKA (reference sequence). Here the CDR3 reads CSARVGWRLNGANVLTF. CDR3 coding DNA: TGCAGTGCTAGAGTGGGTTGGCGGCTAAATGGGGCCAACGTCCTGACTTTC.

This clonotype was seen a few times. V gene TRBV24-1 combines with J gene TRBJ2-2, with D maybe TRBD1 (5 bases). Germline-derived CDR1 and CDR2 are KGHDR and SFDVKD. This CDR3 region has 16 residues. Trimming left V 0 bases short and J 1 base short, with 8 bases between. In DNA, the CDR3 is TGTGCCACCAGTGATTTGGGGCAGGGGAACACCGGGGAGCTGTTTTTT. This gives the protein CATSDLGQGNTGELFF.

V is TRBV27 and J is TRBJ1-2; D is possibly TRBD1 (6 bases). With 0 bases removed from V and 4 bases from J, the gap between germline ends came to 18 bases. Germline V gives CDR1 MNHEY, CDR2 SMNVEV (reference sequence). The CDR3 extends over 17 amino acids. In DNA, the CDR3 is TGTGCCAGCAGTTTATCGTGGGGGGGGCAGGGATCCTATGGCTACACCTTC. This translates into CASSLSWGGQGSYGYTF.

This rearrangement joins TRBV20-1 to TRBJ2-1, with a possible D match to TRBD2 (5 bases). Trimming took 0 bases from V and 4 from J, leaving 10 bases between them. CDR3 length: 14 amino acids. Germline V gene lookup returns CDR1 DFQATT and CDR2 SNEGSKA (reference sequence). As DNA, the CDR3 is TGCAGTGCTAGAGATTTGAGGGTGTACAATGAGCAGTTCTTC. Residues: CSARDLRVYNEQFF.

The V gene is TRBV7-2, the J gene TRBJ2-7; D is perhaps TRBD1 or TRBD2 (5 bases each). The germline gives CDR1 SGHTA, CDR2 FQGNSA. V was clipped by 3 bases and J by 6 bases, with 12 bases between them. The CDR3 length is 13 residues. CDR3 DNA: TGTGCCAGCAGCTTGTGGGACCTAGGCGAGCAGTACTTC. Amino acids: CASSLWDLGEQYF.

The rearrangement uses TRBV12-5 and TRBJ2-6, with 7 bases matching TRBD1. Per germline, CDR1 LGHNT and CDR2 FRNRAP. The J segment lost 0 bases and the V segment lost 5 bases, leaving 10 bases of the junction unmatched. The length of the CDR3 is 18 residues. The DNA of the CDR3 is TGTGCTAGTGGTCTAGAGGGACAGATCACCTCTGGGGCCAACGTCCTGACTTTC. This encodes CASGLEGQITSGANVLTF.

This clonotype was counted many times. The chain combines TRBV10-3 with TRBJ1-1; D is ambiguous. V gave up 0 bases and J gave up 0 bases, with 8 bases separating them. The length of the CDR3 is 15 residues. Germline values: CDR1 ENHRY, CDR2 SYGVKD. Written as DNA, the CDR3 is TGTGCCATCAGTGAGTCTCAGGACCTGAACACTGAAGCTTTCTTT. Translating gives CAISESQDLNTEAFF.

This clonotype was counted only a few times. The chain has TRBV6-1 and TRBJ1-2, with no clear D. CDR1 is MNHNS, CDR2 SASEGT, per germline. V was shortened by 2 bases and J by 7 bases, with 14 bases between the two germline ends. CDR3 length: 14 residues. The CDR3 coding sequence is TGTGCCAGCAGTGAATCGGGGATAGAGGGTGGCTACACCTTC. This sequence encodes CASSESGIEGGYTF.